The present TCR beta chain was sequenced within a study of technical replicates of blood from several donors. The data were produced by immunoSEQ multiplex PCR, yet TCRdb's version contains in-frame clones alone and is incomplete. The sample yields some 87,000 clones, roughly 91% seen once. There are 12 residues in the CDR3. Trimming took off 1 base at V and 3 bases at J, with 5 bases between the two ends. Germline assignment: CDR1 SGHRS and CDR2 YFSETQ. This chain uses TRBV5-1 with TRBJ2-7; D not certain. The sequence was collected from a human donor in good health. Sequencing used T cells isolated from PBMCs. The CDR3 loop reads CASSLPGYEQYF. The CDR3 region has the DNA TGCGCCAGCAGCTTGCCGGGCTACGAGCAGTACTTC.